This is a list of T cell receptor beta chains from one sample in a study of cytomegalovirus exposure and HLA in healthy donors. Repertoires were generated with immunoSEQ multiplex PCR, while TCRdb's copy carries only in-frame clones and drops some. The sample includes 35,000 to 40,000 clones, roughly 81% seen only once; the top ten take 6.3%. The sequenced sample consisted of PBMCs. Receptors originate from a man under 40 in good health and CMV-seronegative. The CDR3 runs from the conserved cysteine through the conserved F or W. The D gene is left open where the match is weak. The size field is filled for only some rows; it gives once, few, many or a size class.

V: TRBV7-7; size: NA; J: TRBJ2-7; length: 13; D: NA; DNA: TGTGCTAGCAGCGACGGCCTGGCGGGGGAGCAGTACTTC; CDR3: CASSDGLAGEQYF
V: TRBV30; size: NA; J: TRBJ2-1; length: 14; D: TRBD1; DNA: TGTGCCTGGCAGAGGGGACAGGGGTACAATGAGCAGTTCTTC; CDR3: CAWQRGQGYNEQFF
V: TRBV19; size: NA; J: TRBJ1-5; length: 13; D: NA; DNA: TGTGCCAGTACCGGGAACTATAATCAGCCCCAGCATTTT; CDR3: CASTGNYNQPQHF
V: TRBV5-6; size: NA; J: TRBJ2-7; length: 11; D: NA; DNA: TGTGCCAGCAGCTTACAATACGAGCAGTACTTC; CDR3: CASSLQYEQYF
V: TRBV9; size: NA; J: TRBJ2-3; length: 15; D: TRBD1; DNA: TGTGCCAGCGGAGACCGGGACAGGGGCACAGATACGCAGTATTTT; CDR3: CASGDRDRGTDTQYF
V: TRBV27; size: NA; J: TRBJ2-2; length: 16; D: TRBD2; DNA: TGTGCCAGCAGCCGAGGTTATGATAGCGGGATCGGGGAGCTGTTTTTT; CDR3: CASSRGYDSGIGELFF
V: TRBV6-5; size: NA; J: TRBJ2-6; length: 16; D: NA; DNA: TGTGCCAGCAGTTACTCGTCAGGGGTGGGGGCCAACGTCCTGACTTTC; CDR3: CASSYSSGVGANVLTF
V: TRBV5-6; size: NA; J: TRBJ2-4; length: 15; D: NA; DNA: TGTGCCAGCAGCGGTGACAATCTAGCCAAAAACATTCAGTACTTC; CDR3: CASSGDNLAKNIQYF
V: TRBV18; size: NA; J: TRBJ1-4; length: 17; D: NA; DNA: TGTGCCAGCTCAACTCCCGGGGTCGGGGGAAATAATGAAAAACTGTTTTTT; CDR3: CASSTPGVGGNNEKLFF
V: TRBV12-2; size: few; J: TRBJ2-5; length: 20; D: NA; DNA: TGTGCAAGTCGCTCCCCTACCCCAGGGACAGGGTCTTCCCGAGGAGAGACCCAGTACTTC; CDR3: CASRSPTPGTGSSRGETQYF
V: TRBV10-1; size: medium-sized; J: TRBJ2-6; length: 15; D: NA; DNA: TGCGCCAGCAGTGACCCGCGCTCTGGGGCCAACGTCCTGACTTTC; CDR3: CASSDPRSGANVLTF
V: TRBV13; size: NA; J: TRBJ2-2; length: 13; D: NA; DNA: TGTGCCAGCAGCCACGGGGGAACCGGGGAGCTGTTTTTT; CDR3: CASSHGGTGELFF
V: TRBV5-1; size: NA; J: TRBJ1-2; length: 13; D: TRBD1; DNA: TGCGCCAGCAGCTTGGCCACAGGGGATGGCTACACCTTC; CDR3: CASSLATGDGYTF
V: TRBV11-2; size: NA; J: TRBJ2-6; length: 16; D: TRBD1; DNA: TGTGCCAGCAGCCAGCAGGGGGCTTCCGGGGCCAACGTCCTGACTTTC; CDR3: CASSQQGASGANVLTF
V: TRBV7-6; size: NA; J: TRBJ2-1; length: 21; D: TRBD2; DNA: TGTGCCAGCAGCTTACTGCCGGGTGGGACTAGCGGGAGTGTAGTCTACAATGAGCAGTTCTTC; CDR3: CASSLLPGGTSGSVVYNEQFF
V: TRBV5-1; size: NA; J: TRBJ1-2; length: 12; D: NA; DNA: TGCGCCAGCAGCGTCGGACAGATTGGCTACACCTTC; CDR3: CASSVGQIGYTF
V: TRBV2; size: NA; J: TRBJ1-1; length: 12; D: TRBD1; DNA: TGTGCCAGCTCAGGGACAGGGCTGGAAGCTTTCTTT; CDR3: CASSGTGLEAFF
V: TRBV5-1; size: NA; J: TRBJ1-2; length: 15; D: NA; DNA: TGCGCCAGCTCGGCGGGGGAAACAGATTCTCATGGCTACCCCTTC; CDR3: CASSAGETDSHGYPF